These 22 T cell receptor beta chains were all obtained from the same sample, sequenced in a study of shared T cell receptors in the human thymus. The method was immunoSEQ multiplex PCR; TCRdb's version includes in-frame clones alone and lacks a portion of them. This sample yields approximately 730,000 clones, of which approximately 85% are seen a single time; under 0.012% belongs to the top ten. The sample was also reused in another study, on human thymus T cells.

The sequenced material came from thymocytes. The receptors were sampled from a girl less than two years old with a congenital heart defect.

The DNA of the CDR3 is TGTGCCAGCAGCTGGGGGGGGCCAGCAAATGGCTACACCTTC. Its translation is CASSWGGPANGYTF. The rearrangement joins TRBV7-8 to TRBJ1-2, with D tentatively TRBD1 (6 bases). V was trimmed by 4 bases and J by 6 bases, leaving 15 bases between them. In germline, CDR1 is SGHVS, CDR2 FQNEAQ. The CDR3 spans 14 residues.

V is TRBV5-8 and J is TRBJ2-5; TRBD1 matches 7 bases. The end of the DNA aligns better with TRBJ2-7, so the J call may be wrong. This CDR3 comprises 15 residues. Germline V lookup: CDR1 SGHTS, CDR2 YDEGEE. The CDR3 DNA reads as TGTGCCAGCAGCCCGTACCGGGACAGCCCCTACGAGCAGTACTTC. Translation gives CASSPYRDSPYEQYF.

This chain joins TRBV6-1 and TRBJ1-1, with TRBD1 as a possible D gene (6 bases). The CDR3 extends over 15 amino acids. Germline V lookup: CDR1 MNHNS, CDR2 SASEGT. Trimming took off 7 bases at V and 1 base at J, with 16 bases between the two ends. DNA for the CDR3: TGTGCCAGCAATACCTACAGGGAATGGAACACTGAAGCTTTCTTT. It codes for CASNTYREWNTEAFF.

The chain employs TRBV2 and TRBJ2-1, with 8 nucleotides matching TRBD2. The germline V gene encodes CDR1 SNHLY and CDR2 FYNNEI. V gave up 4 bases and J gave up 5 bases; unmatched junction bases: 7. There are 15 residues in the CDR3. For the CDR3, the DNA is TGTGCCAGCAGTGTCGGGCGGGGGGCACACAATGAGCAGTTCTTC. Amino acid sequence: CASSVGRGAHNEQFF.

Only one count was recorded for this clone. The V gene is TRBV5-6, the J gene TRBJ1-2, with D perhaps matching TRBD1 (6 bases). The CDR3 sequence is 17 residues long. V was cut by 4 bases and J by 0 bases, with 19 bases left in between. Germline values: CDR1 SGHDT, CDR2 YYEEEE. This CDR3 is CASSPRWTEDSNYGYTF. The CDR3 DNA reads as TGTGCCAGCAGCCCACGATGGACAGAAGATTCTAACTATGGCTACACCTTC.

The rearrangement uses TRBV18 and TRBJ2-5; 7 nucleotides match TRBD1. V dropped 4 bases and J dropped 5; count of bases not matched to a gene: 7. CDR1 and CDR2 (germline): KGHSH, LQKENI. The CDR3 has 14 residues. CDR3 sequence: CASSLEQGKETQYF. CDR3 in DNA: TGTGCCAGCTCACTAGAACAGGGGAAGGAGACCCAGTACTTC. Variable domain in full (rest from reference TRBV18 and TRBJ2-5): NAGVMQNPRHLVRRRGQEARLRCSPMKGHSHVYWYRQLPEEGLKFMVYLQKENIIDESGMPKERFSAEFPKEGPSILRIQQVVRGDSAAYFCASSLEQGKETQYFGPGTRLLVL.

Only one count was recorded for this clone. CDR3 loop: CASSVVGAAGNTIYF. CDR3 coding DNA: TGTGCCAGCAGCGTAGTGGGGGCAGCTGGAAACACCATATATTTT. The chain employs TRBV9 and TRBJ1-3, with TRBD1 as a possible D gene (6 bases). CDR3 length: 15 amino acids. V shed 0 bases and J shed 2 bases, with 9 bases lying between them. Germline V lookup: CDR1 SGDLS, CDR2 YYNGEE.

This clone has a single count. The chain employs TRBV4-3 and TRBJ2-7; TRBD2 matches at 7 bases. V was clipped by 5 bases and J by 2 bases; unmatched bases: 15. The CDR3 is 17 residues long. Germline V CDR1 and CDR2: LGHNA, YSLEER. The CDR3 spells CASSSKGAGGGPYEQYF. The CDR3 DNA reads as TGCGCCAGCAGCTCCAAAGGGGCGGGCGGGGGACCCTACGAGCAGTACTTC.

The chain has TRBV9 and TRBJ2-3; possibly TRBD2 for D (5 bases). The CDR3 loop spans 15 amino acids. Germline V CDR1 and CDR2: SGDLS, YYNGEE. With 0 bases removed from V and 0 bases from J, the gap between germline ends came to 8 bases. The CDR3 spells CASSVVSGSTDTQYF. CDR3 nucleotide sequence: TGTGCCAGCAGCGTAGTCTCGGGGAGCACAGATACGCAGTATTTT.

This clone was counted once. The chain uses TRBV29-1 and TRBJ2-1; no definite D call. The CDR3 runs to 15 residues. Deletions cut 4 bases from V and 6 bases from J, with 19 bases between. The germline V gene has CDR1 SQVTM and CDR2 ANQGSEA. The DNA of the CDR3 is TGCAGCGTTGTCCTCTCTGTTGGAGTGAGCAATGAGCAGTTCTTC. It encodes CSVVLSVGVSNEQFF.

The rearrangement links TRBV15 to TRBJ1-2; the match to TRBD1 covers 8 bases. The CDR3 runs to 16 residues. Trimming cost V 0 bases and J 8 bases; bases outside gene matches: 11. In germline, CDR1 is LNHNV, CDR2 YYDKDF (reference sequence). The CDR3 loop reads CATSRDRPTAGGGYTF. CDR3 sequence (DNA): TGTGCCACCAGCAGAGATCGCCCCACCGCAGGGGGCGGCTACACCTTC.

The gene calls are TRBV4-3 and TRBJ2-3; TRBD2 matches 15 bases. The V gene end was trimmed by 2 bases and the J gene end by 3 bases; junction bases not matched to a gene: 6. The CDR3 runs 18 residues. Germline CDR1 reads LGHNA; CDR2 reads YSLEER. The CDR3 here is CASSQRGTSGGITDTQYF. The CDR3 bases are TGCGCCAGCAGCCAAAGAGGGACTAGCGGGGGGATTACAGATACGCAGTATTTT.

Of note for this clone: The same CDR3 can be traced to other DNA sequences in this sample. The chain has TRBV5-1 and TRBJ1-1, with a weak D call TRBD1 (5 bases). CDR1 and CDR2 from the germline V gene are SGHRS and YFSETQ. There are 13 residues in the CDR3. V dropped 4 bases and J dropped 1 base, with 8 bases sitting between them. The CDR3 DNA follows: TGCGCCAGCAGCCTAGACAGGAACACTGAAGCTTTCTTT. The encoded protein is CASSLDRNTEAFF.

The chain links TRBV5-4 to TRBJ2-5, with 7 bases fitting TRBD1. The germline V gene has CDR1 SGHNT and CDR2 YYREEE (reference sequence). This CDR3 spans 16 amino acids. V dropped 1 base and J dropped 1; count of bases not matched to a gene: 7. CDR3 sequence (DNA): TGTGCCAGCAGCTTGCTAAGGGGGCTCGGCCAAGAGACCCAGTACTTC. Translating it yields CASSLLRGLGQETQYF.

The chain employs TRBV4-1 and TRBJ2-5, with TRBD2 identical over 12 bases. The CDR3 is 16 residues long. The germline V gene has CDR1 MGHRA and CDR2 YSYEKL. J gave up 3 bases and V 3 bases, and 5 bases lay outside the gene matches. For the CDR3, the DNA is TGCGCCAGCAGCCAGGGAAGACTAGCGGGGGAAGAGACCCAGTACTTC. Amino acid sequence: CASSQGRLAGEETQYF.

The chain combines TRBV6-5 with TRBJ2-3, with TRBD1 matching over 7 bases. The CDR3 has 15 residues. Germline V gives CDR1 MNHEY, CDR2 SVGAGI. Trimming took 5 bases from V and 4 from J; bases not matched to a gene: 9. The CDR3 region has the DNA TGTGCCAGCAGTCCCGGGACAGCCAAGGCAGATACGCAGTATTTT. It encodes CASSPGTAKADTQYF.

V and J are TRBV18 and TRBJ2-7; D remains unclear. The CDR3 is 13 amino acids. Looked up from germline, CDR1 is KGHSH and CDR2 is LQKENI. V lost 4 bases and J 3 bases, leaving 10 bases between the germline ends. The CDR3 bases are TGTGCCAGCTCACATGGGCCCTTCTACGAGCAGTACTTC. Its translation is CASSHGPFYEQYF.

The rearrangement links TRBV7-8 to TRBJ2-7; the D gene is possibly TRBD2 (7 bases). CDR3 size: 15 residues. V was clipped by 5 bases and J by 0 bases, with 14 bases between them. Germline CDR1 and CDR2: SGHVS and FQNEAQ. CDR3: CASSLRGGPSYEQYF. The DNA of the CDR3 is TGTGCCAGCAGCCTGAGGGGGGGGCCCTCCTACGAGCAGTACTTC.

The CDR3 region is CASSVARDGYTF. Here the CDR3 DNA reads TGTGCCAGCAGTGTGGCCAGGGATGGCTACACCTTC. The V gene is TRBV2, the J gene TRBJ1-2; tentatively, D is TRBD1 (5 bases). Germline loops: CDR1 SNHLY, CDR2 FYNNEI. The CDR3 sequence is 12 residues long. V lost 4 bases to trimming and J lost 6 bases, with 9 bases between them.

V is TRBV6-5 and J is TRBJ1-2; a possible D gene is TRBD1 (6 bases). V was cut by 5 bases and J by 3 bases, with 16 bases left in between. Germline CDR1 reads MNHEY; CDR2 reads SVGAGI. This CDR3 is built from 15 residues. CDR3 DNA: TGTGCCAGCAGTCAATCGACAGGCCAGCACTATGGCTACACCTTC. Encoded protein: CASSQSTGQHYGYTF.

The chain has TRBV7-9 and TRBJ2-1; possible D gene TRBD2, 6 bases. The CDR3 is made up of 16 amino acids. CDR1 is SEHNR and CDR2 is FQNEAQ in the germline V gene (reference sequence). V lost 6 bases and J 5 bases, leaving 20 bases between the germline ends. CDR3 protein: CASRVVRDSQHNEQFF. The CDR3 nucleotides are TGTGCCAGCAGAGTCGTCCGGGACTCCCAACACAATGAGCAGTTCTTC.

V usage is TRBV5-1 and J usage is TRBJ1-3; TRBD1 is a possible D gene (5 bases). The CDR3 is 16 residues long. Germline CDR1 reads SGHRS; CDR2 reads YFSETQ. Trimming took 3 bases from V and 0 from J, leaving 13 bases between them. CDR3 residues: CASSWGGRSSGNTIYF. The CDR3 coding sequence is TGCGCCAGCAGCTGGGGCGGCAGAAGCTCTGGAAACACCATATATTTT.